This TCR beta chain was sequenced for a study of T cells in localized non-small cell lung cancer (dated by TCRdb to the early 2020s). For context, the study as a whole: The study analyzed T cell repertoires of roughly 220 early-stage NSCLC patients, comparing tumors and uninvolved tumor-adjacent lungs. The cohort was made up of around 240 treatment-naive NSCLC patients whose localized lung tumors had been resected. NSCLC patients had a mean age of roughly 66 years, and 129 were male and nearly 110 female.

Uninvolved adjacent lung was taken at least 2 cm from the tumor margin and confirmed free of atypia by two independent pathologists. At diagnosis, peripheral blood, uninvolved tumor-adjacent lung and tumor were collected and stored as a combination of fresh-frozen and FFPE material. This clone is regarded as large (0.1 to 1%). Its cognate antigen has yet to be identified. Per-nucleotide qualities are absent, and no much larger clonotype sits a single base away. Points the paper makes about the study in general: Uninvolved tumor-adjacent lung showed the highest T cell clonality, higher than tumor, which suggests more focused antigenic responses in the uninvolved tumor-adjacent lung. Because multi-region tumor sequencing was not done, intratumor heterogeneity could not be ruled out. Longer overall survival was associated with higher blood T cell density, whereas shorter survival was associated with higher adjacent-lung clonality. Because of the exploratory design, TCR variables were selected using unadjusted p-values without false-discovery rate correction. A median of approximately 55 of the top 100 tumor clones were detected in paired uninvolved adjacent lung, and around 30 of these tumor clones were also found among the top 100 clones of the paired uninvolved adjacent lung.

The immunoSEQ Assay was used to sequence TCR beta CDR3 regions from DNA. The study's own analysis went as follows. T cell density was computed as TCR beta template counts normalized to usable DNA estimated by amplifying housekeeping genes. The preseqR package was used to estimate richness by extrapolating to 400,000 templates for PBMC samples and to 120,000 templates for tissue samples. Clonality was defined as one minus Pielou's evenness. To identify tissue-enriched TCRs, differential abundance testing was run on productive amino-acid clonotypes with a minimum total count of 5 and an alpha of 0.1. Repertoire overlap between compartments was quantified with the Jaccard Index and Morisita Overlap Index. TCR beta CDR3s were clustered by GLIPH together with public tetramer-defined viral CDR3s, and at least three viral sequences plus V-gene enrichment were required for viral motifs. Here the immuneACCESS table is served through TCRdb, limited to in-frame sequences with V and J called. Missing clones are a known gap in these copies; in checked studies unresolved V genes cover under half, and the rest lacks a known reason. The V and J calls and clone size are taken from that table; D and trimming were inferred from the DNA. Here the sample has about 1,100 clones; 20% occur a single time. Clones ranked in the top ten supply approximately 14% of the sample.

V gives up 5 bases and J gives up 7 bases, and the segment between their germline ends measures 23 bases. The germline V gene sets CDR1 to MNHGY and CDR2 to SAAAGT. There are 16 amino acids in the CDR3, from cysteine to phenylalanine inclusive. Only CDR3 DNA is held: 48 bases, read in frame from base 1. The chain links TRBV6-8 with TRBJ1-2, with no D gene named confidently. The origin of this receptor is a man aged 40 to 69 with stage II lung adenocarcinoma. Sequencing was performed on normal lung tissue next to the tumor, taken before any cancer treatment. The CDR3 region has the sequence CASSQDSSAPLTGYTF. The DNA sequence is as follows: TGTGCCAGCAGTCAGGACTCGAGCGCTCCCCTGACTGGCTACACCTTC.